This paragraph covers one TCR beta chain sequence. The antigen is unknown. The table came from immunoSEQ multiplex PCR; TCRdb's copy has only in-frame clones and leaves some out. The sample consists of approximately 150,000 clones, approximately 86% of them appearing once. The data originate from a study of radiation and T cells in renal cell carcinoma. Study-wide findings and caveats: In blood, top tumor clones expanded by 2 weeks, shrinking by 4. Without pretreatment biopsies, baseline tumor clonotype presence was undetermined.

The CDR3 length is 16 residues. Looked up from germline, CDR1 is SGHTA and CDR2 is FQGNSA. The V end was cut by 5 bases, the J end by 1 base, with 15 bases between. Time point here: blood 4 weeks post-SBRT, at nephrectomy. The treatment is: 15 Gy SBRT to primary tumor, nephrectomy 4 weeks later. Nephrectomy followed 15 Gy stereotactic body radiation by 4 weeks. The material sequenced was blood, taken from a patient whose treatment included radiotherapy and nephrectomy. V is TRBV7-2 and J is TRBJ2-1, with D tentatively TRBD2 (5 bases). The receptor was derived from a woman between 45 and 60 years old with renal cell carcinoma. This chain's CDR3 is CASSPRSGLSYNEQFF. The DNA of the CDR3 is TGTGCCAGCAGCCCCCGCTCCGGACTTTCCTACAATGAGCAGTTCTTC.